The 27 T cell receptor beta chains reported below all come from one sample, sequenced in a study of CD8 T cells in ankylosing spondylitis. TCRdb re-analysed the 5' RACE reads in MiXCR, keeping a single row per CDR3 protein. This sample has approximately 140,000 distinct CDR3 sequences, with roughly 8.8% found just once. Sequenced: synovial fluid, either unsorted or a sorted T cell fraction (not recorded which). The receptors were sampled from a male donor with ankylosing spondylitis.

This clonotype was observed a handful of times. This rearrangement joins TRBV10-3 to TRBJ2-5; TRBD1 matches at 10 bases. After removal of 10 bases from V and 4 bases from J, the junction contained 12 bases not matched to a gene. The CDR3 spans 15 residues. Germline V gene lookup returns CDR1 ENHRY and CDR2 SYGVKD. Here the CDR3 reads CATRNSGQGGETQYF. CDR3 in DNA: TGTGCCACCCGCAACTCTGGACAGGGGGGAGAGACCCAGTACTTC.

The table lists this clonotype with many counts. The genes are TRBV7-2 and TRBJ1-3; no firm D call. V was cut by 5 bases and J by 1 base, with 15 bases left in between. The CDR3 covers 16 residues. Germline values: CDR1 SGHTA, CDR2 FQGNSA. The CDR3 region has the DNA TGTGCCAGCAGCGATTACAGAGCCCAGTCTGGAAACACCATATATTTT. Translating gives CASSDYRAQSGNTIYF.

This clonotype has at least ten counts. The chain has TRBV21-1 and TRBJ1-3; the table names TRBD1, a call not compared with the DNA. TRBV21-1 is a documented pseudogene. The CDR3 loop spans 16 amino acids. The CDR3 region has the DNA TGTGCCAGCAGCACTCGGGACGGAAGCTCTGGAAACACCATATATTTT. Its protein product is CASSTRDGSSGNTIYF.

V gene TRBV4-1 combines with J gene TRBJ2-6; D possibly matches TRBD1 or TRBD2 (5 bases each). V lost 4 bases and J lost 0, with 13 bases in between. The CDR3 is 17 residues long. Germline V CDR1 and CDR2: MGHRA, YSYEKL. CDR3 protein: CASSPRDASSGANVLTF. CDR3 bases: TGCGCCAGCAGCCCGAGGGACGCCAGCTCTGGGGCCAACGTCCTGACTTTC.

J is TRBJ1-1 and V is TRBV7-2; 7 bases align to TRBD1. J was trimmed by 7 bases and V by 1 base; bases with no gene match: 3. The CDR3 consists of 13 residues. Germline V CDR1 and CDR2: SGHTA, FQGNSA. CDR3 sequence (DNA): TGTGCCAGCAGCTTAGTGACAGGGAATGAAGCTTTCTTT. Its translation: CASSLVTGNEAFF.

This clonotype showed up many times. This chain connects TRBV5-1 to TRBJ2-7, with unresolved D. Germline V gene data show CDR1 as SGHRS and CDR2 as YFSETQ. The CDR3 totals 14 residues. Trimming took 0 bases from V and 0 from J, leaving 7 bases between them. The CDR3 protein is CASSLAGFSYEQYF. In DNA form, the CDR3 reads TGCGCCAGCAGCTTGGCCGGATTCTCCTACGAGCAGTACTTC.

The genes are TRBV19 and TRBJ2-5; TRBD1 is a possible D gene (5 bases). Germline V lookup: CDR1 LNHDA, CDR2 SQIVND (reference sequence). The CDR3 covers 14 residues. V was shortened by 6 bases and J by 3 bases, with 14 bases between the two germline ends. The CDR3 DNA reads TGTGCCAGTAGCGGTGGCGCAGGGAAAGAGACCCAGTACTTC. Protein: CASSGGAGKETQYF.

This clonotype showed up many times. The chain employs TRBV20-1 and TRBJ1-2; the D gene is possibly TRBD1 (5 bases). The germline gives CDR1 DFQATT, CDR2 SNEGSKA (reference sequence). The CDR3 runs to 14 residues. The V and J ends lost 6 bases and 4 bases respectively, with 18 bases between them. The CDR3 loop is CSAGGALAGYGYTF. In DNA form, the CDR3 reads TGCAGTGCCGGTGGGGCCCTGGCCGGCTATGGCTACACCTTC.

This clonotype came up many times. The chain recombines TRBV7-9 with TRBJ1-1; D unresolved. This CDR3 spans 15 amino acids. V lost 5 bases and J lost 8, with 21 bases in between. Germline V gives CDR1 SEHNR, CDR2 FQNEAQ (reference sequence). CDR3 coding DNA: TGTGCCAGCAGCCCCGGTAGAGGGCCCCAATTGGAAGCTTTCTTT. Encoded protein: CASSPGRGPQLEAFF.

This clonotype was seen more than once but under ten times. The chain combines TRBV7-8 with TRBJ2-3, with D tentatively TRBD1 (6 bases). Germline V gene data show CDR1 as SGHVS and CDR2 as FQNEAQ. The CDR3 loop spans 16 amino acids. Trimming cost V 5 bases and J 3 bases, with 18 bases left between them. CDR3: CASSVQGFLDTDTQYF. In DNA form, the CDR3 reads TGTGCCAGCAGCGTTCAGGGGTTTCTCGATACAGATACGCAGTATTTT.

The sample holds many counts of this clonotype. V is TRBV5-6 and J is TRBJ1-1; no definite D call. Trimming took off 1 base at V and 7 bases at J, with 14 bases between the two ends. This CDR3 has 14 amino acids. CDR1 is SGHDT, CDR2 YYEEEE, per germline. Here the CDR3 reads CASSLYWQALEAFF. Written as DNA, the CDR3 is TGTGCCAGCAGCTTGTACTGGCAGGCCCTTGAAGCTTTCTTT.

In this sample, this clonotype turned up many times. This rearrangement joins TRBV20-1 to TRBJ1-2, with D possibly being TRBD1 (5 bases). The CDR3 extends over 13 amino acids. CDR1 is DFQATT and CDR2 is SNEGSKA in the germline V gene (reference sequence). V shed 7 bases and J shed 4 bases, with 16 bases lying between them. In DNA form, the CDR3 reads TGCAGTGTAGGGCAGGGAGGGTCCTATGGCTACACCTTC. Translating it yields CSVGQGGSYGYTF.

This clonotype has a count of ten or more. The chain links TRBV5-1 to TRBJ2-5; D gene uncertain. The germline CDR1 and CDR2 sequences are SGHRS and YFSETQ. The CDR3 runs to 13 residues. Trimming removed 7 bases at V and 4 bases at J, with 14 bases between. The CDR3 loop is CASRLSLRETQYF. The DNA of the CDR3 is TGCGCCAGCCGGTTGAGCTTGAGAGAGACCCAGTACTTC.

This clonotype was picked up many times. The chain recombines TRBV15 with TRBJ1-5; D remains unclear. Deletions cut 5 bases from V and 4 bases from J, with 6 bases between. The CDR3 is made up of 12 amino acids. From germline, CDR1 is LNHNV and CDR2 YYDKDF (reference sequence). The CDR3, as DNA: TGTGCCACCAGCGTGGGGAATCAGCCCCAGCATTTT. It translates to CATSVGNQPQHF.

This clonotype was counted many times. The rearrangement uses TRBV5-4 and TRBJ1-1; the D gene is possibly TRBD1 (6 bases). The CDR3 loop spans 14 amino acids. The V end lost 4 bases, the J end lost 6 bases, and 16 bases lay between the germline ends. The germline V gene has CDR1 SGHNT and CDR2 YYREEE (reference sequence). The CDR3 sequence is CASSPDSSGAEAFF. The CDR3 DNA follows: TGTGCCAGCAGCCCGGACAGCTCAGGGGCTGAAGCTTTCTTT.

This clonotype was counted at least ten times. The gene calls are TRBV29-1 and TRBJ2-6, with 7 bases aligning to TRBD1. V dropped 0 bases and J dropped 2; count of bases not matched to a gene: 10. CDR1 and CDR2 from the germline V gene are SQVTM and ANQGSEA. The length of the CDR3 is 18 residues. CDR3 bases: TGCAGCGTTGAAGACCGTTACAGGGGAGTTCCTGGGGCCAACGTCCTGACTTTC. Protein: CSVEDRYRGVPGANVLTF.

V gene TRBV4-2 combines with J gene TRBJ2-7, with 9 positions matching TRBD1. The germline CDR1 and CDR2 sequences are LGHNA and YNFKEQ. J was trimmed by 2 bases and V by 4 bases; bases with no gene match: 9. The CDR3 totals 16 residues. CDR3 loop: CASSRLTGGSPYEQYF. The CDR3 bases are TGTGCCAGCAGCCGACTCACAGGGGGCTCCCCCTACGAGCAGTACTTC.

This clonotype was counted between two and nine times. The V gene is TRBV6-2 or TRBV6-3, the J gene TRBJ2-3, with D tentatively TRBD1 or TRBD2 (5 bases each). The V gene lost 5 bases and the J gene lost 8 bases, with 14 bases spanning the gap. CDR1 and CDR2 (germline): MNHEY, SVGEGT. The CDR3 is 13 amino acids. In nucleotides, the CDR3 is TGTGCCAGCAGTAGGGAGAGCCAGGGTACGCAGTATTTT. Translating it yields CASSRESQGTQYF.

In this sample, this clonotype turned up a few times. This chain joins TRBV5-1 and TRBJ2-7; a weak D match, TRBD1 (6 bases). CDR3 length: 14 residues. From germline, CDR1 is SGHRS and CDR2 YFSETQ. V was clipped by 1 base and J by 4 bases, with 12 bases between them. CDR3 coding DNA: TGCGCCAGCAGCTTGTCAGGGGCCCGGTACGAGCAGTACTTC. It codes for CASSLSGARYEQYF.

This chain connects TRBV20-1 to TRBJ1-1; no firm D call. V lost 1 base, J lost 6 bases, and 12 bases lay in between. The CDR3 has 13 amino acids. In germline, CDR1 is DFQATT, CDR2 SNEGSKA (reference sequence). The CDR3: CSARAPRSSEAFF. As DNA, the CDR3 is TGCAGTGCTAGAGCCCCTCGGTCTTCTGAAGCTTTCTTT.

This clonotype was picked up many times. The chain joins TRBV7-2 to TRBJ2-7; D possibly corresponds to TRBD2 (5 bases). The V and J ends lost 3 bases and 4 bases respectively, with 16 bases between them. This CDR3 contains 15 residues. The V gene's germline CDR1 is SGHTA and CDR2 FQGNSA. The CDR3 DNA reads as TGTGCCAGCAGCTTGGAGGCGGTGCTAATTTACGAGCAGTACTTC. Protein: CASSLEAVLIYEQYF.

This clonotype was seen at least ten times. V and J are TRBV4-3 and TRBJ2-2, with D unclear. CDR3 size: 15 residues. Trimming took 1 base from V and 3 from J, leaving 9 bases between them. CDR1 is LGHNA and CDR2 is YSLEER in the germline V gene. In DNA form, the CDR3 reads TGCGCCAGCAGCCAAGTTAGTCGAGACACCGGGGAGCTGTTTTTT. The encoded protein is CASSQVSRDTGELFF.

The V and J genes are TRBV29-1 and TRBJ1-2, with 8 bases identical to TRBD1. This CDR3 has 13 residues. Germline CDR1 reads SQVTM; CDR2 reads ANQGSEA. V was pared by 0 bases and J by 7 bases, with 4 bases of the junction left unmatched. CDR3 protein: CSVEDQGAVGYTF. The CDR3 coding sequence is TGCAGCGTTGAAGATCAGGGGGCGGTTGGCTACACCTTC.

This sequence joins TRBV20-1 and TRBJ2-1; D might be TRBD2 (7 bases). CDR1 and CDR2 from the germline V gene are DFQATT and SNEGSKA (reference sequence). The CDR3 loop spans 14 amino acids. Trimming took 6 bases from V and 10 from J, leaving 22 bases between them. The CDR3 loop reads CSAPNYRGTKEQFF. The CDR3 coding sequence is TGCAGTGCCCCAAATTATAGGGGGACTAAGGAGCAGTTCTTC.

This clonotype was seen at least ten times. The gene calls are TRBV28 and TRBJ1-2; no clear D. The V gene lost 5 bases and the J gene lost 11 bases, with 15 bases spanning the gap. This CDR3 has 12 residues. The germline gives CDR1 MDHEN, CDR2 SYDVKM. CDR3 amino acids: CASSIYGQPYTF. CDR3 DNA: TGTGCCAGCAGTATTTACGGGCAGCCATACACCTTC.

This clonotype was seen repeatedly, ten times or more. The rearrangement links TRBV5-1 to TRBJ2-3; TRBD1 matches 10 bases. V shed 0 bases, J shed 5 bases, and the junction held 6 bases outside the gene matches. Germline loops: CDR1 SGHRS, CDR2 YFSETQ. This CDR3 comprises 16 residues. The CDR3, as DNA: TGCGCCAGCAGCTTGGGCGGGACAGGGGATGGAGATACGCAGTATTTT. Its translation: CASSLGGTGDGDTQYF.

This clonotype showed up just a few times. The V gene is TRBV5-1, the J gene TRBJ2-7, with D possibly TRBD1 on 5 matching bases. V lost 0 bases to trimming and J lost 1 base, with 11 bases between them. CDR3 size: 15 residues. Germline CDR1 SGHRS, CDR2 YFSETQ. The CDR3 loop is CASSLGGVESYEQYF. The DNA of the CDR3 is TGCGCCAGCAGCTTGGGGGGCGTTGAGTCCTACGAGCAGTACTTC. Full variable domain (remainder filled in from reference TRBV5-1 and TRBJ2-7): KAGVTQTPRYLIKTRGQQVTLSCSPISGHRSVSWYQQTPGQGLQFLFEYFSETQRNKGNFPGRFSGRQFSNSRSEMNVSTLELGDSALYLCASSLGGVESYEQYFGPGTRLTVT.